The 17 T cell receptor beta chains given below trace back to one sample, sequenced in a study of T cell changes during pregnancy in multiple sclerosis. Assay: immunoSEQ multiplex PCR; the TCRdb copy retains only in-frame clones and omits some. The sample shows around 51,000 clones, roughly 93% of them seen only once. Sequencing used peripheral blood, obtained in the second trimester of pregnancy. These receptors all come from a female donor with multiple sclerosis, enrolled in a pregnancy study.

This chain uses TRBV9 with TRBJ2-1; D unclear. The germline gives CDR1 SGDLS, CDR2 YYNGEE. The CDR3 is 13 amino acids. The ends were cut back, 0 bases at V and 3 bases at J, with 4 bases in the middle. Here the CDR3 reads CASSVGSYNEQFF. The CDR3 region has the DNA TGTGCCAGCAGCGTAGGCAGCTACAATGAGCAGTTCTTC.

V usage is TRBV11-2 and J usage is TRBJ2-1; 8 bases are a match to TRBD1. Germline CDR1 and CDR2: SGHAT and FQNNGV. V was pared by 1 base and J by 7 bases, with 6 bases of the junction left unmatched. The CDR3 extends over 15 amino acids. The CDR3: CASSLVGQVTNEQFF. DNA of the CDR3: TGTGCCAGCAGCTTAGTGGGACAGGTGACAAATGAGCAGTTCTTC.

This chain connects TRBV11-3 to TRBJ1-4; 9 nucleotides agree with TRBD1. The germline V gene encodes CDR1 SGHNT and CDR2 YENEEA. Unmatched junction bases numbered 13, after V lost 5 bases and J lost 6 bases. There are 17 residues in the CDR3. The CDR3 region is CASSQGQGKRIDEKLFF. CDR3 bases: TGTGCCAGCAGCCAGGGACAGGGCAAGAGAATTGATGAAAAACTGTTTTTT.

This chain connects TRBV4-3 to TRBJ2-7; possible D gene TRBD2, 5 bases. This CDR3 contains 14 residues. The germline V gene encodes CDR1 LGHNA and CDR2 YSLEER. Trimming took 0 bases from V and 7 from J, leaving 13 bases between them. The chain's CDR3 is CASSQDRAQREQYF. CDR3 bases: TGCGCCAGCAGCCAAGATAGGGCCCAGCGGGAGCAGTACTTC.

The chain joins TRBV5-4 to TRBJ2-7; 10 bases agree with TRBD1. Per germline, CDR1 SGHNT and CDR2 YYREEE (reference sequence). This CDR3 contains 15 residues. V trimming: 4 bases; J trimming: 3 bases; junction bases outside the gene matches: 7. The CDR3 here is CASSARTGGLYEQYF. DNA for the CDR3: TGTGCCAGCAGCGCCCGGACAGGGGGGCTCTACGAGCAGTACTTC.

The V and J genes are TRBV28 and TRBJ2-1, with 7 bases identical to TRBD2. The CDR3 spans 17 residues. From germline, CDR1 is MDHEN and CDR2 SYDVKM. V was clipped by 4 bases and J by 1 base; unmatched bases: 10. CDR3 in amino acids: CASSSLRLAGSYNEQFF. CDR3 DNA sequence: TGTGCCAGCAGTTCTTTACGACTAGCAGGATCCTACAATGAGCAGTTCTTC.

Regarding this clone: This sample also contains other DNA sequences that code for the same CDR3. CDR3 residues: CAWSIDRANQPQHF. As DNA, the CDR3 is TGTGCCTGGAGTATTGACAGGGCTAATCAGCCCCAGCATTTT. V usage is TRBV30 and J usage is TRBJ1-5, with 7 nucleotides matching TRBD1. Germline values: CDR1 GTSNPN, CDR2 SVGIG (reference sequence). There are 14 residues in the CDR3. Losses at the gene ends were 2 bases for V and 4 bases for J; bases not matched to a gene: 5.

The chain links TRBV27 to TRBJ1-4, with a possible D match to TRBD1 (5 bases). The CDR3 is 16 amino acids. V lost 6 bases, J lost 8 bases, and 22 bases lay in between. CDR1 is MNHEY, CDR2 SMNVEV, per germline (reference sequence). The CDR3 loop reads CASSPFGGMLREKLFF. DNA of the CDR3: TGTGCCAGCAGCCCTTTCGGGGGTATGCTAAGGGAAAAACTGTTTTTT.

The genes are TRBV6-5 and TRBJ2-5, with TRBD2 as a possible D gene (6 bases). Germline V lookup: CDR1 MNHEY, CDR2 SVGAGI. The germline V and J ends were trimmed by 6 bases and 4 bases, with 18 bases remaining between them. This CDR3 has 15 amino acids. The CDR3 protein is CASSENVGRGETQYF. The DNA of the CDR3 is TGTGCCAGCAGCGAAAACGTGGGGCGGGGAGAGACCCAGTACTTC.

This chain uses TRBV19 with TRBJ2-7; 7 bases are shared with TRBD1. The ends lost 5 bases at V and 0 bases at J; junction bases unmatched: 4. Germline CDR1 and CDR2: LNHDA and SQIVND (reference sequence). The CDR3 sequence is 14 residues long. The CDR3 DNA follows: TGTGCCAGTAGTTACAGGGGAAGCTCCTACGAGCAGTACTTC. This sequence encodes CASSYRGSSYEQYF.

DNA for the CDR3: TGTGCCAGCAGTTACCTGGTGGACAGTTGGGATCAGCCCCAGCATTTT. It encodes CASSYLVDSWDQPQHF. The chain combines TRBV28 with TRBJ1-5; a weak D match, TRBD1 (6 bases). Trimming took off 4 bases at V and 5 bases at J, with 18 bases between the two ends. There are 16 residues in the CDR3. CDR1 and CDR2 from the germline V gene are MDHEN and SYDVKM. The full variable domain, its missing parts supplied by reference TRBV28 and TRBJ1-5, is DVKVTQSSRYLVKRTGEKVFLECVQDMDHENMFWYRQDPGLGLRLIYFSYDVKMKEKGDIPEGYSVSREKKERFSLILESASTNQTSMYLCASSYLVDSWDQPQHFGDGTRLSIL.

This rearrangement joins TRBV9 to TRBJ2-2, with 9 bases matching TRBD2. The CDR3 has 16 residues. V lost 4 bases and J lost 1; bases outside the gene matches: 5. Germline V gene lookup returns CDR1 SGDLS and CDR2 YYNGEE. CDR3 in amino acids: CASSLSGSRNTGELFF. The CDR3 DNA sequence: TGTGCCAGCAGCCTTAGCGGGAGCCGGAACACCGGGGAGCTGTTTTTT.

CDR3 protein: CASSAPGLAGLNEQFF. In DNA, the CDR3 is TGTGCCAGCAGCGCCCCGGGACTAGCGGGACTCAATGAGCAGTTCTTC. The rearrangement uses TRBV11-3 and TRBJ2-1, with 13 bases fitting TRBD2. The CDR3 covers 16 residues. Trimming at V came to 5 bases and at J to 6 bases, leaving 7 bases not matched to a gene. Per the germline V gene, CDR1 is SGHNT and CDR2 is YENEEA.

The chain uses TRBV19 and TRBJ1-5; the D gene is possibly TRBD1 (5 bases). V was clipped by 8 bases and J by 0 bases, with 11 bases between them. Germline V gives CDR1 LNHDA, CDR2 SQIVND (reference sequence). The CDR3 sequence is 14 residues long. The CDR3 is CASGKGYSNQPQHF. The CDR3 DNA follows: TGTGCCAGTGGGAAGGGGTATAGCAATCAGCCCCAGCATTTT.

CDR3 in amino acids: CASSPPRETEAFF. CDR3 coding DNA: TGTGCCAGCAGCCCCCCGCGGGAGACTGAAGCTTTCTTT. The chain is built from TRBV7-9 and TRBJ1-1; D gene uncertain. The CDR3 has 13 amino acids. Germline loops: CDR1 SEHNR, CDR2 FQNEAQ (reference sequence). Trimming left V 5 bases short and J 5 bases short, with 12 bases between.

This chain joins TRBV9 and TRBJ2-1, with 10 bases fitting TRBD2. V dropped 3 bases and J dropped 4; count of bases not matched to a gene: 7. The CDR3 is made up of 16 amino acids. The germline V gene has CDR1 SGDLS and CDR2 YYNGEE. The CDR3 nucleotides are TGTGCCAGCAGCGAAGCGCTAGCGGGAGTTTACAATGAGCAGTTCTTC. Translating gives CASSEALAGVYNEQFF.

The CDR3 protein is CASSLGAGGGYNEQFF. The CDR3 coding sequence is TGTGCCAGCAGCTTGGGAGCGGGAGGAGGCTACAATGAGCAGTTCTTC. The rearrangement uses TRBV5-4 and TRBJ2-1, with 9 bases lining up with TRBD2. The CDR3 totals 16 residues. J was trimmed by 3 bases and V by 0 bases; bases with no gene match: 4. Germline assignment: CDR1 SGHNT and CDR2 YYREEE (reference sequence).